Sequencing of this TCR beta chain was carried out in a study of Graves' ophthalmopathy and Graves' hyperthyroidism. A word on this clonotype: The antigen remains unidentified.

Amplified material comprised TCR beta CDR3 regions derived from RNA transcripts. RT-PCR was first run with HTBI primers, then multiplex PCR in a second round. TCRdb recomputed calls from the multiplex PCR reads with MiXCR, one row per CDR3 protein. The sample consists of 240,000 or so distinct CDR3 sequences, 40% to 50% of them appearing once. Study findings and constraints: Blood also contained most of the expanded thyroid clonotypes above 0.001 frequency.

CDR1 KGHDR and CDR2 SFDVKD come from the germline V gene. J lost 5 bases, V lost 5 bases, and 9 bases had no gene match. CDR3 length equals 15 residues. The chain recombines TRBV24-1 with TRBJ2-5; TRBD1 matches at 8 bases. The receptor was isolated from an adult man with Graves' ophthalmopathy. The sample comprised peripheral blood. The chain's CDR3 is CATSAATGAGETQYF. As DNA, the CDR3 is TGTGCCACCAGTGCCGCGACAGGGGCCGGGGAGACCCAGTACTTC.